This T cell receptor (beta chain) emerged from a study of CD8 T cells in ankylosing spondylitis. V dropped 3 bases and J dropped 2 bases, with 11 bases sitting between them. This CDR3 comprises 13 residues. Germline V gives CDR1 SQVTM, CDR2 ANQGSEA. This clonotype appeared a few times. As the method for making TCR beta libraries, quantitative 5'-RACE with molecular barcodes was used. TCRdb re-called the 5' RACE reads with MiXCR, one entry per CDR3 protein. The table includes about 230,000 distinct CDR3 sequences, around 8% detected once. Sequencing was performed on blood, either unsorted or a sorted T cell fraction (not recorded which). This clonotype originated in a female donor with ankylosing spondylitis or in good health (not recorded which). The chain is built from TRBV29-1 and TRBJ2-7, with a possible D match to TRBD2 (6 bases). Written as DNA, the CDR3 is TGCAGCGTTGAGGCGGGATCGACCTACGAGCAGTACTTC. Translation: CSVEAGSTYEQYF.